A single sample is the source of the 13 T cell receptor beta chains below, sequenced in a study of blood T cells in healthy people across ages. The authors ran a second PCR of about 7 to 11 cycles using a sample-barcoded 5' primer and a J-beta primer mix. TCRdb used MiXCR to reprocess the 5' RACE reads, holding one entry per CDR3 protein. This table has about 600,000 distinct CDR3 sequences, more than 45% appearing once. Sequencing was carried out using blood. The source of these receptors is a man older than 75 in good health.

The V call is TRBV7-2, the J call TRBJ1-4, with a possible D match to TRBD1 (6 bases). CDR3 length: 16 amino acids. Deletions cut 4 bases from V and 7 bases from J, with 19 bases between. The germline V gene has CDR1 SGHTA and CDR2 FQGNSA. DNA of the CDR3: TGTGCCAGCAGCTCGGCGAAAACAGGGTGGGGTGAAAAACTGTTTTTT. Protein sequence: CASSSAKTGWGEKLFF.

The chain employs TRBV5-4 and TRBJ1-4; D perhaps matches TRBD1 (5 bases). CDR3 length equals 13 residues. V shed 2 bases and J shed 8 bases, with 10 bases lying between them. Looked up from germline, CDR1 is SGHNT and CDR2 is YYREEE (reference sequence). This CDR3 reads CASSFIGGEKLFF. For the CDR3, the DNA is TGTGCCAGCAGCTTCATTGGGGGAGAAAAACTGTTTTTT.

This sequence joins TRBV27 and TRBJ1-2, with TRBD1 matching 8 bases. The V segment lost 5 bases and the J segment 4 bases; nucleotides outside the gene matches: 12. The germline V gene encodes CDR1 MNHEY and CDR2 SMNVEV (reference sequence). The CDR3 contains 16 residues. The CDR3 DNA is TGTGCCAGCAGTCCGGGAGACAGGGGCCCACTCTATGGCTACACCTTC. Its protein is CASSPGDRGPLYGYTF.

The rearrangement joins TRBV20-1 to TRBJ2-1, with TRBD2 identical over 11 bases. This CDR3 comprises 13 residues. Per germline, CDR1 DFQATT and CDR2 SNEGSKA (reference sequence). With 6 bases clipped from V and 9 bases from J, the junction kept 7 bases outside the gene matches. The CDR3 nucleotides read TGCAGTGCAACCGGGACTAGCGGAAGTGAGCAGTTCTTC. It yields the protein CSATGTSGSEQFF.

Concerning this clonotype itself: With a much larger clone just one base away, this may be a read error. The chain joins TRBV6-5 to TRBJ2-1, with TRBD2 matching 14 bases. The end of the DNA fits TRBJ2-7 better, so the J call may be wrong. CDR3 size: 16 residues. Germline V gives CDR1 MNHEY, CDR2 SVGAGI. In nucleotides, the CDR3 is TGTGCCAGCAGTTTATCGGGACTAGCGGGAGCCAATGAGCAGTACTTC. Its translation: CASSLSGLAGANEQYF.

The sample holds a few counts of this clonotype. The chain links TRBV29-1 to TRBJ2-3; D unresolved. Germline V CDR1 and CDR2: SQVTM, ANQGSEA. The CDR3 runs 13 residues. V lost 4 bases to trimming and J lost 1 base, with 9 bases between them. The DNA of the CDR3 is TGCAGCGTTGGATCGGTGGGCACAGATACGCAGTATTTT. Translating gives CSVGSVGTDTQYF.

V is TRBV29-1 and J is TRBJ2-7, with 8 positions matching TRBD1. Trimming removed 4 bases from V and 1 base from J; junction bases left unmatched: 18. The germline CDR1 and CDR2 sequences are SQVTM and ANQGSEA. This CDR3 is built from 18 residues. CDR3 region: CSVVWTGSLGRTSYEQYF. CDR3 DNA: TGCAGCGTTGTCTGGACAGGGAGTCTCGGCCGAACTTCCTACGAGCAGTACTTC.

Only a few counts were recorded for this clonotype. V and J are TRBV6-6 and TRBJ1-1; 7 positions agree with TRBD1. The CDR3 extends over 14 amino acids. V was pared by 5 bases and J by 1 base, with 4 bases of the junction left unmatched. The germline CDR1 and CDR2 sequences are MNHNY and SVGAGI (reference sequence). The CDR3 loop reads CASSSDRENTEAFF. In DNA form, the CDR3 reads TGTGCCAGCAGTAGTGACAGGGAGAACACTGAAGCTTTCTTT.

The chain joins TRBV20-1 to TRBJ2-5; possibly TRBD1 for D (6 bases). This CDR3 has 13 residues. Per germline, CDR1 DFQATT and CDR2 SNEGSKA (reference sequence). V was shortened by 2 bases and J by 2 bases, with 9 bases between the two germline ends. The CDR3 loop is CSARKQGQETQYF. The CDR3 DNA reads TGCAGTGCTAGAAAACAGGGTCAAGAGACCCAGTACTTC.

The chain employs TRBV20-1 and TRBJ2-1, with TRBD2 matching over 9 bases. Germline V gene data show CDR1 as DFQATT and CDR2 as SNEGSKA (reference sequence). The junction had 14 bases not matched to a gene; V was cut back by 0 bases and J by 8 bases. The CDR3 totals 17 residues. CDR3 residues: CSARESARLAGLDEQFF. The CDR3 nucleotides read TGCAGTGCTAGAGAGTCCGCCCGGCTAGCGGGGTTGGATGAGCAGTTCTTC.

Written as DNA, the CDR3 is TGTGCCAGCAGCCGACGAAACACCAGGACAGTGCGCTACGAGCAGTACTTC. Translated: CASSRRNTRTVRYEQYF. The chain joins TRBV14 to TRBJ2-7, with D perhaps TRBD1 (6 bases). V was shortened by 4 bases and J by 3 bases, with 22 bases between the two germline ends. CDR3 length equals 17 residues. Looked up from germline, CDR1 is SGHDN and CDR2 is FVKESK.

The chain has TRBV2 and TRBJ2-7; TRBD1 matches at 7 bases. Losses at the gene ends were 6 bases for V and 3 bases for J; bases not matched to a gene: 5. The CDR3 contains 13 residues. CDR1 is SNHLY and CDR2 is FYNNEI in the germline V gene. In nucleotides, the CDR3 is TGTGCCAGCAGGCGGACAGGATTCTACGAGCAGTACTTC. Translated, it gives CASRRTGFYEQYF.

Turning to this clonotype: A much larger clone lies a single base off, so this may be a read error. The CDR3 loop reads CASGTRLAVDQETQYF. CDR3 in DNA: TGTGCCAGCGGCACCAGACTAGCGGTTGACCAAGAGACCCAGTACTTC. The chain has TRBV6-5 and TRBJ2-5; TRBD2 aligns across 9 bases. With V trimmed by 8 bases and J by 0 bases, 10 bases remained unmatched. CDR1 and CDR2 (germline): MNHEY, SVGAGI. CDR3 size: 16 residues.